This T cell receptor beta chain was observed in a study of untreated major depressive disorder. Comment on this clone: Its specificity is not known.

V lost 5 bases, J lost 2 bases, and 7 bases stayed unmatched. CDR3 size: 16 residues. Per germline, CDR1 SGHTS and CDR2 YDEGEE. Study-wide results and limits: All top five TRBV05-01 clones per subject were private clones. TRBV05-01 (Vbeta 5.1) usage was higher in CD4+ T cells of depressed patients than controls. Findings may not generalize because the study sample was small.

Assay used: immunoSEQ multiplex PCR; TCRdb lists only in-frame clones, some missing. This repertoire shows about 19,000 clones, more than 85% found once; its top ten account for less than 0.75%. The sample was CD4+ T cells from PBMCs. The rearrangement joins TRBV5-8 to TRBJ2-3; TRBD2 matches at 11 bases. The sequence derives from a woman in her thirties or forties with major depressive disorder. CDR3 in DNA: TGTGCCAGCAGACCTCCGGGACTAGCGGACACAGATACGCAGTATTTT. Translating gives CASRPPGLADTDTQYF.